Shown below are 27 T cell receptor beta chains from a single sample sequenced in a study of blood T cell repertoires in COVID-19. The assay was immunoSEQ multiplex PCR, and TCRdb's table has in-frame clones only and misses some. The sample carries more than 250,000 clones, 85% recorded once. The specimen sequenced was peripheral blood. The receptors were sampled from a middle-aged man with active or convalescent COVID-19.

The rearrangement links TRBV5-4 to TRBJ1-2, with TRBD1 as a possible D gene (5 bases). CDR3 length equals 14 residues. Trimming shortened V by 0 bases and J by 5 bases, and 11 bases separated the two germline ends. CDR1 is SGHNT and CDR2 is YYREEE in the germline V gene (reference sequence). CDR3 bases: TGTGCCAGCAGCTTGGTAGGGGAATCATATGGCTACACCTTC. Protein product: CASSLVGESYGYTF.

The chain joins TRBV7-3 to TRBJ2-3, with TRBD2 matching 8 bases. Trimming at V came to 3 bases and at J to 3 bases, leaving 2 bases not matched to a gene. The CDR3 covers 14 residues. Germline CDR1 SGHTA, CDR2 FQGTGA. CDR3 sequence (DNA): TGTGCCAGCAGCTTGACTAGCGTAACAGATACGCAGTATTTT. It specifies CASSLTSVTDTQYF. The complete variable domain, with remaining parts taken from reference TRBV7-3 and TRBJ2-3, reads GAGVSQTPSNKVTEKGKYVELRCDPISGHTALYWYRQSLGQGPEFLIYFQGTGAADDSGLPNDRFFAVRPEGSVSTLKIQRTERGDSAVYLCASSLTSVTDTQYFGPGTRLTVL.

The J gene is TRBJ2-5, the V gene TRBV7-7, with D possibly matching TRBD2 (5 bases). This CDR3 region has 12 residues. In germline, CDR1 is SSHAT, CDR2 FNYEAQ (reference sequence). V lost 10 bases and J 3 bases, leaving 12 bases between the germline ends. The CDR3 loop is CATYSGEETQYF. CDR3 in DNA: TGTGCCACCTATTCCGGGGAAGAGACCCAGTACTTC.

Only a few counts were recorded for this clone. The rearrangement joins TRBV30 to TRBJ2-4; D is possibly TRBD1 (5 bases). Looked up from germline, CDR1 is GTSNPN and CDR2 is SVGIG (reference sequence). CDR3 size: 15 residues. V lost 5 bases and J lost 3, with 17 bases in between. The CDR3 loop reads CAWAGKGLGKNIQYF. The DNA of the CDR3 is TGTGCCTGGGCAGGGAAGGGTTTAGGCAAAAACATTCAGTACTTC.

The chain recombines TRBV4-3 with TRBJ1-2; 8 bases are a match to TRBD1. After removal of 5 bases from V and 2 bases from J, the junction contained 4 bases not matched to a gene. This CDR3 has 14 amino acids. Germline V lookup: CDR1 LGHNA, CDR2 YSLEER. CDR3 protein: CASSSRTGNYGYTF. CDR3 DNA: TGCGCCAGCAGCTCTCGGACAGGGAACTATGGCTACACCTTC.

V is TRBV18 and J is TRBJ1-6, with no clear D. CDR1 is KGHSH and CDR2 is LQKENI in the germline V gene. The V and J ends lost 5 bases and 0 bases respectively, with 11 bases between them. The CDR3 totals 16 residues. Written as DNA, the CDR3 is TGTGCCAGCTCATTTGGCCGCGGCTCCTATAATTCACCCCTCCACTTT. Translating it yields CASSFGRGSYNSPLHF.

This rearrangement joins TRBV6-1 to TRBJ1-2; TRBD1 might be the D (5 bases). CDR3 length: 14 residues. V was cut by 3 bases and J by 7 bases, with 15 bases left in between. From germline, CDR1 is MNHNS and CDR2 SASEGT. The CDR3 DNA is TGTGCCAGCAGTGATAGTACAGGAGCAAGTGGCTACACCTTC. Translating it yields CASSDSTGASGYTF.

The chain joins TRBV5-1 to TRBJ1-4, with D perhaps TRBD1 (5 bases). The CDR3 spans 15 residues. Germline V gives CDR1 SGHRS, CDR2 YFSETQ. V shed 1 base and J shed 8 bases, with 15 bases lying between them. CDR3 region: CASSLMGRVDEKLFF. In DNA, the CDR3 is TGCGCCAGCAGCTTGATGGGCAGGGTGGACGAAAAACTGTTTTTT.

The rearrangement links TRBV9 to TRBJ2-7, with D perhaps matching TRBD1 (6 bases). V was pared by 3 bases and J by 2 bases, with 12 bases between. Per germline, CDR1 SGDLS and CDR2 YYNGEE. The CDR3 spans 14 residues. The CDR3 protein is CASSATQGPYEQYF. The CDR3 DNA sequence: TGTGCCAGCAGCGCCACGCAGGGGCCCTACGAGCAGTACTTC.

The CDR3 protein is CASSFGGGRETQYF. As DNA, the CDR3 is TGTGCCAGCAGCTTTGGAGGGGGCCGAGAGACCCAGTACTTC. This chain connects TRBV7-2 to TRBJ2-5; D is perhaps TRBD1 (7 bases). V lost 3 bases, J lost 4 bases, and 12 bases lay in between. This CDR3 contains 14 residues. From germline, CDR1 is SGHTA and CDR2 FQGNSA.

The genes are TRBV24-1 and TRBJ2-1, with TRBD2 matching over 10 bases. Per germline, CDR1 KGHDR and CDR2 SFDVKD. The CDR3 is 16 amino acids. The V gene end was trimmed by 10 bases and the J gene end by 3 bases; junction bases not matched to a gene: 11. This CDR3 is CATSRTSGGFYNEQFF. Written as DNA, the CDR3 is TGTGCCACTTCGAGGACTAGCGGCGGCTTCTACAATGAGCAGTTCTTC.

The chain combines TRBV2 with TRBJ1-1; D unresolved. The CDR3 covers 12 residues. CDR1 is SNHLY and CDR2 is FYNNEI in the germline V gene. V was pared by 4 bases and J by 4 bases, with 7 bases between. CDR3 loop: CASSGHSTEAFF. The DNA for the CDR3 is TGTGCCAGCAGTGGCCACTCCACTGAAGCTTTCTTT.

The chain has TRBV19 and TRBJ2-7, with a tentative D call TRBD2 (6 bases). V was cut by 7 bases and J by 0 bases, with 22 bases left in between. Germline V CDR1 and CDR2: LNHDA, SQIVND (reference sequence). CDR3 length equals 17 residues. CDR3 residues: CASTPRGGNGASYEQYF. The CDR3 DNA sequence: TGTGCCAGTACTCCTCGGGGCGGGAACGGAGCCTCCTACGAGCAGTACTTC.

The rearrangement links TRBV9 to TRBJ2-3; D is unclear. The CDR3 is 14 amino acids. Germline V CDR1 and CDR2: SGDLS, YYNGEE. V lost 2 bases to trimming and J lost 5 bases, with 12 bases between them. The CDR3 DNA reads as TGTGCCAGCAGCGTCCTCGCCCGCGGAGATACGCAGTATTTT. It is translated as CASSVLARGDTQYF.

This clone was counted a few times. Other nucleotide sequences from this sample produce the same CDR3. The J gene is TRBJ2-1, the V gene TRBV5-1; 8 nucleotides match TRBD1. With 3 bases clipped from V and 3 bases from J, the junction kept 5 bases outside the gene matches. The CDR3 covers 15 residues. Per the germline V gene, CDR1 is SGHRS and CDR2 is YFSETQ. The chain's CDR3 is CASSSGQGSYNEQFF. In DNA form, the CDR3 reads TGCGCCAGCAGCTCAGGACAGGGCAGCTACAATGAGCAGTTCTTC.

This rearrangement joins TRBV19 to TRBJ1-1, with 12 bases identical to TRBD1. The V segment lost 5 bases and the J segment 14 bases; nucleotides outside the gene matches: 18. The CDR3 loop spans 16 amino acids. Germline assignment: CDR1 LNHDA and CDR2 SQIVND (reference sequence). The CDR3: CASSPQKGQGAAYAFF. In DNA, the CDR3 is TGTGCCAGTAGTCCCCAAAAGGGACAGGGGGCTGCGTATGCCTTCTTT.

V and J are TRBV30 and TRBJ1-3; a possible D gene is TRBD1 (6 bases). The germline V gene encodes CDR1 GTSNPN and CDR2 SVGIG (reference sequence). V was clipped by 1 base and J by 6 bases, with 10 bases between them. The CDR3 spans 13 residues. The CDR3, as DNA: TGTGCCTGGAGTGCGGACAGAGCAAACACCATATATTTT. Amino acids: CAWSADRANTIYF.

This clone was found once. The chain is built from TRBV5-6 and TRBJ1-2; possible D gene TRBD1, 6 bases. The CDR3 covers 16 residues. The ends were cut back, 6 bases at V and 8 bases at J, with 26 bases in the middle. Looked up from germline, CDR1 is SGHDT and CDR2 is YYEEEE. The CDR3 loop is CASTTGPNRAEGGYTF. In DNA form, the CDR3 reads TGTGCCAGCACCACCGGGCCCAACAGGGCAGAGGGAGGCTACACCTTC.

This clone was counted a single time. V and J are TRBV19 and TRBJ2-3; 8 bases map to TRBD1. The CDR3 is 16 residues long. V dropped 4 bases and J dropped 0; count of bases not matched to a gene: 6. Germline assignment: CDR1 LNHDA and CDR2 SQIVND (reference sequence). The CDR3 sequence: CASSSTWTGSTDTQYF. The CDR3 DNA sequence: TGTGCCAGTAGTAGCACTTGGACAGGGAGCACAGATACGCAGTATTTT.

On this clone itself: One junction end disagrees with the germline gene, perhaps due to a read error. The V gene is TRBV6-1, the J gene TRBJ2-1; D unclear. Germline CDR1 and CDR2: MNHNS and SASEGT. The CDR3 is 12 residues long. CDR3 in DNA: TGTGCCAGCCGTGACCCTCTCAATGAGCAGTTCTTC. It codes for CASRDPLNEQFF.

The V and J genes are TRBV11-3 and TRBJ2-1; 8 bases line up with TRBD2. This CDR3 spans 12 amino acids. The germline V gene has CDR1 SGHNT and CDR2 YENEEA. V shed 4 bases and J 10 bases; nucleotides not matched to a gene: 3. CDR3 nucleotides: TGTGCCAGCAGCTACACTAGCGGCGAGCAGTTCTTC. Its protein is CASSYTSGEQFF.

The CDR3 here is CAISGTSGRGEQYF. CDR3 coding DNA: TGTGCCATCAGCGGGACTAGCGGGAGGGGTGAGCAGTACTTC. J is TRBJ2-7 and V is TRBV10-3, with 16 nucleotides matching TRBD2. The junction had 3 bases not matched to a gene; V was cut back by 6 bases and J by 7 bases. The CDR3 totals 14 residues. Germline loops: CDR1 ENHRY, CDR2 SYGVKD.

The chain is built from TRBV28 and TRBJ1-2; D might be TRBD1 (5 bases). The CDR3 covers 13 residues. With 3 bases removed from V and 2 bases from J, the gap between germline ends came to 7 bases. Germline CDR1 MDHEN, CDR2 SYDVKM. The CDR3 DNA reads as TGTGCCAGCAGTTTCGGACAAAACTATGGCTACACCTTC. Translating gives CASSFGQNYGYTF.

CDR3 protein: CASSQGAAGNQETQYF. The CDR3 DNA follows: TGCGCCAGCAGCCAGGGGGCAGCGGGAAACCAAGAGACCCAGTACTTC. The chain recombines TRBV4-3 with TRBJ2-5; D is perhaps TRBD2 (7 bases). The V gene lost 3 bases and the J gene lost 0 bases, with 14 bases spanning the gap. Germline-derived CDR1 and CDR2 are LGHNA and YSLEER. The CDR3 extends over 16 amino acids.

The chain has TRBV3-1 (or the pseudogene TRBV3-2) and TRBJ1-1, with TRBD1 matching over 8 bases. Trimming at V came to 3 bases and at J to 7 bases, leaving 7 bases not matched to a gene. Germline loops: CDR1 LGHDT, CDR2 YNNKEL (reference sequence). There are 14 residues in the CDR3. CDR3 loop: CASSHRGHGYEAFF. CDR3 in DNA: TGTGCCAGCAGCCACAGGGGGCATGGGTATGAAGCTTTCTTT.

The chain is built from TRBV6-1 and TRBJ1-6; D perhaps matches TRBD1 (6 bases). The CDR3 extends over 12 amino acids. Per germline, CDR1 MNHNS and CDR2 SASEGT. V lost 7 bases and J lost 5, with 6 bases in between. The DNA for the CDR3 is TGTGCCAGCACAGGGGATAATTCACCCCTCCACTTT. Translating gives CASTGDNSPLHF.

The V gene is TRBV25-1, the J gene TRBJ1-1; 9 nucleotides align to TRBD1. The length of the CDR3 is 13 residues. Germline CDR1 MGHDK, CDR2 SYGVNS. Germline trimming cut 4 bases from V and 5 bases from J; bases unmatched to any gene: 2. The CDR3 sequence is CASSGQGGTEAFF. DNA of the CDR3: TGTGCCAGCAGTGGACAGGGGGGAACTGAAGCTTTCTTT.